Reported below is one T cell receptor beta chain. This clonotype was counted ten times or more. This receptor's antigen is unknown. Base qualities were left out, and no much larger clone turns up one base away. Preparation of the library involved RT-PCR. Sequencing relied on an Illumina HiSeq 2500. TCRdb applied fastp at Q25 and MiXCR to the public reads, then kept only in-frame beta chains. Rows with one shared CDR3 protein collapse into an entry with the most common genes and DNA. The sample contains some 640,000 distinct CDR3 sequences, more than 11% of them found a single time. In total, the top ten clones hold less than 7% of the sample. This sample stems from a study of response to subunit inactivated influenza vaccine (dated by TCRdb to the late 2010s). For context, the study as a whole: The study used deep quantitative T cell receptor repertoire profiling to track responses to a trivalent subunit inactivated influenza vaccine.

The paper as a whole reports these results and caveats: It was suggested by the authors that each seasonal influenza vaccination may recruit only a limited number of new T cells.

The material sequenced was PBMCs from blood, taken around 15 days before vaccination. The source is a man aged 45 to 65 who received an inactivated influenza vaccine. Donor details come from another sample of the same person, matched by shared clones.

The DNA sequence follows: TGTGCCAGCAGTTTCGGAATTTACAATGAGCAGTTCTTC. Translated, this is CASSFGIYNEQFF. In this chain, TRBV12-3 or TRBV12-4 is recombined with TRBJ2-1; no D gene is confidently identified. V is clipped by 3 bases and J by 4 bases, and the sequence between their germline boundaries is 7 bases long. The CDR3 spans 13 residues, from the cysteine through the phenylalanine. The DNA shown is the 39-base CDR3, in frame from base 1.